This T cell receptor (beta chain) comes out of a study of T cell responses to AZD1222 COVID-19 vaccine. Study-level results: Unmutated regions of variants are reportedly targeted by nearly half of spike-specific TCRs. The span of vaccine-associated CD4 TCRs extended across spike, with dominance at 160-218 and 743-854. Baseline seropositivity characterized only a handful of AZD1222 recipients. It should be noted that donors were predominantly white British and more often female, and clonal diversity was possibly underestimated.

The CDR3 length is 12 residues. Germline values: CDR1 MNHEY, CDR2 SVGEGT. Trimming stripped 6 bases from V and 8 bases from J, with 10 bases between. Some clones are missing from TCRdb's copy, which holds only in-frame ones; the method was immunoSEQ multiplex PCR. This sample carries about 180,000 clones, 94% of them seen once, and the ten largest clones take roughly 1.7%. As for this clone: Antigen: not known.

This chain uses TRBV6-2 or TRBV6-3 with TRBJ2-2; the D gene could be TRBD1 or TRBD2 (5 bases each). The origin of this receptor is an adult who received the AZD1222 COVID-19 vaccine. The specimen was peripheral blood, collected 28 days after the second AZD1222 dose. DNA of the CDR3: TGTGCCAGCAGCCGGGGCTTAGGGGAGCTGTTTTTT. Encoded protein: CASSRGLGELFF.